These T cell receptor beta chains were read from a single sample in a study of cytomegalovirus exposure and HLA in healthy donors. The data were produced by immunoSEQ multiplex PCR, yet TCRdb's version contains in-frame clones alone and is incomplete. The sample table includes more than 35,000 clones. Source material: PBMCs. These TCRs come from a man between 25 and 39 years old in good health and CMV-seronegative. The CDR3 runs from the conserved cysteine through the conserved F or W. A D gene is named only where the DNA matches it firmly.

D gene,V gene,J gene,CDR3 DNA,CDR3 protein
.,TRBV19,TRBJ2-7,TGTGCCAGTAGTAAAAGGGGCGGATCCTACGAGCAGTACTTC,CASSKRGGSYEQYF
.,TRBV4-3,TRBJ1-1,TGCGCCAGCAGCCAAGATTGGCCAGGGGTGACTGAAGCTTTCTTT,CASSQDWPGVTEAFF
.,TRBV30,TRBJ2-3,TGTGCCTTGGGGCACACAGATACGCAGTATTTT,CALGHTDTQYF
.,TRBV5-5,TRBJ1-1,TGTGCCAGCAGCTACCCTAGCCGGGCCCCTGAAGCTTTCTTT,CASSYPSRAPEAFF
TRBD2,TRBV4-3,TRBJ2-7,TGCGCCAGCAGCCAAGATCGGTTGGCGGGAGCCTACGAGCAGTACTTC,CASSQDRLAGAYEQYF
.,TRBV5-5,TRBJ1-2,TGTGCCAGCAGCTTAGCCGCGGCCAACCCGAACTATGGCTACACCTTC,CASSLAAANPNYGYTF
.,TRBV4-1,TRBJ1-1,TGCGCCAGCAGCCAAGATTCGTACACTGAAGCTTTCTTT,CASSQDSYTEAFF
.,TRBV7-9,TRBJ1-1,TGTGCCAGCAGATATTCCAACACTGAAGCTTTCTTT,CASRYSNTEAFF
TRBD1,TRBV7-2,TRBJ1-2,TGTGCCAGCAGCCCCCGAGAGGGGGCGAGGGCTGAGGGCTACACCTTC,CASSPREGARAEGYTF
TRBD1,TRBV4-3,TRBJ1-6,TGCGCCAGCAGCCAAGAATTGGACAGGGTGGTAGTGTCACCCCTCCACTTT,CASSQELDRVVVSPLHF
TRBD1,TRBV5-1,TRBJ1-2,TGCGCCAGCAGCTTGGCGATCAACAGGGGTGGGGGCTACACCTTC,CASSLAINRGGGYTF
.,TRBV9,TRBJ1-1,TGTGCCAGCTCGGCGGCCCATGAAGCTTTCTTT,CASSAAHEAFF
.,TRBV5-1,TRBJ1-1,TGCGCCAGCAGCTCGGGACTTACGAACACTGAAGCTTTCTTT,CASSSGLTNTEAFF
TRBD1,TRBV18,TRBJ1-2,TGTGCCAGCTCACCAAAGGAGGGGGCCTCCTATGGCTACACCTTC,CASSPKEGASYGYTF
.,TRBV6-5,TRBJ2-7,TGTGCCAGCTGGAGGGCGGGTACCTACGAGCAGTACTTC,CASWRAGTYEQYF
TRBD1,TRBV5-6,TRBJ2-7,TGTGCCAGCAGCTGGAGAGGACAGGAGATCTACGAGCAGTACTTC,CASSWRGQEIYEQYF
.,TRBV11-2,TRBJ1-3,TGTGCCAGCAGCCCCGGACAGAATGGAAACACCATATATTTT,CASSPGQNGNTIYF
TRBD2,TRBV5-4,TRBJ2-3,TGTGCCAGCAGAGCTGGTGTGGGAGGGTCCACAGATACGCAGTATTTT,CASRAGVGGSTDTQYF
TRBD1,TRBV2,TRBJ1-5,TGTGCCAGCAGTGACAGGACAGGGGATCAGCCCCAGCATTTT,CASSDRTGDQPQHF
TRBD1,TRBV19,TRBJ2-3,TGTGCCAGTAGTAACCGGGACAGGGACACAGATACGCAGTATTTT,CASSNRDRDTDTQYF
.,TRBV7-2,TRBJ2-7,TGTGCCAGCAGCCTATATAGTGGGGTAGCGTCTACCTACGAGCAGTACTTC,CASSLYSGVASTYEQYF
.,TRBV6-5,TRBJ2-5,TGTGCCAGCACCCAGGGGACAGAGACCCAGTACTTC,CASTQGTETQYF
TRBD2,TRBV4-3,TRBJ2-1,TGCGCCAGCAGCCAAGATCTATCCGGGGGGAGGGTCCACAATGAGCAGTTCTTC,CASSQDLSGGRVHNEQFF
.,TRBV5-4,TRBJ2-7,TGTGCCAGCAGCTCCTCGGGAGACTCCTACGAGCAGTACTTC,CASSSSGDSYEQYF